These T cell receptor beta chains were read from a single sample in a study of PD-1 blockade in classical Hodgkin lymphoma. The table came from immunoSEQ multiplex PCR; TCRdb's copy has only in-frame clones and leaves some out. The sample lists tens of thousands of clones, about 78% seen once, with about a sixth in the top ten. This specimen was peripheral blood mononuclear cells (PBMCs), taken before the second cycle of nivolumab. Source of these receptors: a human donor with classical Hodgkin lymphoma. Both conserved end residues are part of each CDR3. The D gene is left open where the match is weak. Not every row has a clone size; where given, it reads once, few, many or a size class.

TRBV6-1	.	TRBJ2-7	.	TGTGCCAGCAGTGTCGAGGGCTTCTCCTACGAGCAGTACTTC	CASSVEGFSYEQYF
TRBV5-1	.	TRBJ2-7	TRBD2	TGCGCCAGCAGCCAAAGGACTAGCGGCTCCTACGAGCAGTACTTC	CASSQRTSGSYEQYF
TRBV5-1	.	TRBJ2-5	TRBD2	TGCGCCAGCAGCCCCGGGACTAGCGGGATAGAGACCCAGTACTTC	CASSPGTSGIETQYF
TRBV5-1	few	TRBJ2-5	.	TGCGCCAGCAGCTCGCTCCGGTCTATACAAGAGACCCAGTACTTC	CASSSLRSIQETQYF
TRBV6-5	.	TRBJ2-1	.	TGTGCCAGCAGTTACCCACGAACCCTAGGCCATGAGCAGTTCTTC	CASSYPRTLGHEQFF
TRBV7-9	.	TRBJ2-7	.	TGTGCCAGCAGCCGGACCTCCTACGAGCAGTACTTC	CASSRTSYEQYF
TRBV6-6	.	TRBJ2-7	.	TGTGCCAGCAGCTCGACAGCGATCTACGAGCAGTACTTC	CASSSTAIYEQYF
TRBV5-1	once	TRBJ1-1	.	TGCGCCAGCAGCTTTACAGGGATGAACACTGAAGCTTTCTTT	CASSFTGMNTEAFF
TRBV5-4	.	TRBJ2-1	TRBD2	TGTGCCAGCAGCGCCCCGGGACTAGGCTACAATGAGCAGTTCTTC	CASSAPGLGYNEQFF
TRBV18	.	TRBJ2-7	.	TGTGCCAGCTCACCAGAGAGCGTGGGATTCGGCGAGCAGTACTTC	CASSPESVGFGEQYF
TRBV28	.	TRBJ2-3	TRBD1	TGTGCCAGCAGTTTTCTCGACAGGGGCCAAGATACGCAGTATTTT	CASSFLDRGQDTQYF
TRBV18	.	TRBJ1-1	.	TGTGCCAGCTCACCACCACCCCATGGGACACTGAACACTGAAGCTTTCTTT	CASSPPPHGTLNTEAFF
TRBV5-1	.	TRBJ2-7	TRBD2	TGCGCCAGCAGCTTCGGGGCGGGGGGGGTGGGAGAGCAGTACTTC	CASSFGAGGVGEQYF
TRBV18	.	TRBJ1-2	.	TGTGCCAGCTCACCAAGGCTCTTCCAGGGCTACACCTTC	CASSPRLFQGYTF
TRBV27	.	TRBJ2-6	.	TGTGCCAGCAGTTTCGTTTTCTCTGGGGCCAACGTCCTGACTTTC	CASSFVFSGANVLTF
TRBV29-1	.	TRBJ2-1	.	TGCAGCGTTTCCCCAGATAATAAGCAGTTCTTC	CSVSPDNKQFF
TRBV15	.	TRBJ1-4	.	TGTGCCACCAGCGGCGACTACAGGGTCGTGCATGAAAAACTGTTTTTT	CATSGDYRVVHEKLFF
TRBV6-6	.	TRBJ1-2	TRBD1	TGTGCCAGCGGACGGACAGGCTATGGCTACACCTTC	CASGRTGYGYTF
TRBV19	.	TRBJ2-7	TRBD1	TGTGCCAGTAGGGAACAGGGGCGCTACGAGCAGTACTTC	CASREQGRYEQYF
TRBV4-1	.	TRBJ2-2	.	TGCGCCAGCAGCCCTTTTGAGGGACTGACCGGGGAGCTGTTTTTT	CASSPFEGLTGELFF
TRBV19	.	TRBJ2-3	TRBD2	TGTGCCAGTAGTATAAGGAGCGGGATCGGCACAGATACGCAGTATTTT	CASSIRSGIGTDTQYF
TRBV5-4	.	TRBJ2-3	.	TGTGCCAGCAGCCCCCCTCGACCAACCCCGGGCACAGATACGCAGTATTTT	CASSPPRPTPGTDTQYF
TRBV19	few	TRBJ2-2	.	TGTGCCAGTAGTATAACCAGGGGCTCTACCGGGGAGCTGTTTTTT	CASSITRGSTGELFF
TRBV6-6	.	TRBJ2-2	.	TGTGCCAGCAGTTACTCGAGAGGCACCGGGGAGCTGTTTTTT	CASSYSRGTGELFF
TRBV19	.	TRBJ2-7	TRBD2	TGTGCCAGTAGTCAGCGGGGGAGCTCCTACGAGCAGTACTTC	CASSQRGSSYEQYF
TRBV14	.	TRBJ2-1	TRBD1	TGTGCCAGCAGCCGTTTGACAGGGGTCGAACAAAACAATGAGCAGTTCTTC	CASSRLTGVEQNNEQFF
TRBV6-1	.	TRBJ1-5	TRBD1	TGTGCCAGCAGTGAAGCGAGGCGACAGGGGGTAAAATTACGCAATCAGCCCCAGCATTTT	CASSEARRQGVKLRNQPQHF
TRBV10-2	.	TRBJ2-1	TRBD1	TGCGCCAGCAGTCCTAACCAGGGGGTAGCAATTTCGACGCAGTTCTTC	CASSPNQGVAISTQFF
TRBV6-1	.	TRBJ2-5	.	TGTGCCAGCAGTGAGTATGGTCGGGAGACCCAGTACTTC	CASSEYGRETQYF
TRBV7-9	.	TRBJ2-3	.	TGTGCCAGCAGCCCCAGAGGGCCAGATACGCAGTATTTT	CASSPRGPDTQYF
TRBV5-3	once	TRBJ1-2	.	TGTGCCAGAAGTGGGATGAGAAAGACCTATGGCTACACCTTC	CARSGMRKTYGYTF
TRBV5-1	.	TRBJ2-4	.	TGCGCCAGCAGACCAGGGGAAAAGAACATTCAGTACTTC	CASRPGEKNIQYF
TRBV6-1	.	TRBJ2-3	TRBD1	TGTGCCAGCAGTCGACAGGGGGTAGCAGATACGCAGTATTTT	CASSRQGVADTQYF
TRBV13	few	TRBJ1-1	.	TGTGCCAGCAGCCTCCGAGGAGGTTACACTGAAGCTTTCTTT	CASSLRGGYTEAFF
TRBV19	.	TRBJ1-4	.	TGTGCCAGTAGCCTACCGGGGGGTGCTAATGAAAAACTGTTTTTT	CASSLPGGANEKLFF
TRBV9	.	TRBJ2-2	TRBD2	TGTGCCAGCGGCGGGGGAGGACGGACCGGGGAGCTGTTTTTT	CASGGGGRTGELFF
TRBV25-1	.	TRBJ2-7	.	TGTGCCAGCAGTGAATCTAGGGCAGGGGCCTCCCTTTACGAGCAGTACTTC	CASSESRAGASLYEQYF
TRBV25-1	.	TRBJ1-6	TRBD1	TGTGCCAGCAGTCCAGGCTCCCCCGGGACAGGGAACTCACCCCTCCACTTT	CASSPGSPGTGNSPLHF
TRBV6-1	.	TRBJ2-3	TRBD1	TGTGCCAGCAGACGACAGGGCGCAGATACGCAGTATTTT	CASRRQGADTQYF
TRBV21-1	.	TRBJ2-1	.	TGTGCCAGCAGCAAGTTCCCTAGCGCTGAGTTATTTCAGTTCTTC	CASSKFPSAELFQFF
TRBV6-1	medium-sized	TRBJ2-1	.	TGTGCCAGCAGGGACAACTACAATGAGCAGTTCTTC	CASRDNYNEQFF
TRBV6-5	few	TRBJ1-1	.	TGTGCCAGCAGTTACTCTGTGAACACTGAAGCTTTCTTT	CASSYSVNTEAFF
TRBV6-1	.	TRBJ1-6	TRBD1	TGTGCCAGCAGTGATTGGACAGGAAATTCACCCCTCCACTTT	CASSDWTGNSPLHF
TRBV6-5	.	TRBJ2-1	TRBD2	TGTGCCAGCACCAAATGGGCTGCTAGCGGCGATGAGCAGTTCTTC	CASTKWAASGDEQFF
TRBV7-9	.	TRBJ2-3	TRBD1	TGTGCCAGCAGCTTAGGGACAGGGTCCGTCTCCTATACGCAGTATTTT	CASSLGTGSVSYTQYF
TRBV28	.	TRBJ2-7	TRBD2	TGTGCCAGCCGTAGACTAGCGGGAGTAAGAGTTCACGAGCAGTACTTC	CASRRLAGVRVHEQYF
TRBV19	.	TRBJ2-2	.	TGTGCCAGTAGTCCGCAGGGGTCGAACACCGGGGAGCTGTTTTTT	CASSPQGSNTGELFF
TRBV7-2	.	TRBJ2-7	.	TGTGCCAGCAGCTTAGCGGGGCTCTCCTACGAGCAGTACTTC	CASSLAGLSYEQYF
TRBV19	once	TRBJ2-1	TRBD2	TGTGCCAGTAGTACCCTAGCGGGAGTCGATCAGTTCTTC	CASSTLAGVDQFF
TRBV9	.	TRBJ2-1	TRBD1	TGTGCCAGCAGCGTAAACCCGGGACAGGGAAATGAGCAGTTCTTC	CASSVNPGQGNEQFF
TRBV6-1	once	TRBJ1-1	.	TGTGCCAGCAGTGAAATTGGGGAAAGAGCTTTCTTT	CASSEIGERAFF
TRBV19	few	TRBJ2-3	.	TGTGCCAGTAGTATGGATCGCAAGCAGGCAGATACGCAGTATTTT	CASSMDRKQADTQYF
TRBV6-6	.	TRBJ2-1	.	TGTGCCAGCAGTTCCGACTATAATGAGCAGTTCTTC	CASSSDYNEQFF
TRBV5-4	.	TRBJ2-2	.	TGTGCCAGCAGCTTGGCCAGGGCTACAACCGGGGAGCTGTTTTTT	CASSLARATTGELFF